The T cell receptor (beta chain) under discussion was sequenced for a study of HIV-infected children after antiretroviral therapy interruption. On the study more broadly: Weeks 0, 12, interruption end (24 or 48), and about 3 years post-study gave interruption-arm samples. Study outcomes and limitations: After treatment interruption started, naive CD4+ CDR3 overlap across time points dropped. Naive CD4+ Gini coefficient rose by interruption end, suggesting clonal expansion.

This clonotype was recorded at least ten times. Its antigen is currently unknown. Treatment specified: PENTA 11 planned treatment interruption arm or continuous ART arm. V was clipped by 3 bases and J by 6 bases, with 16 bases between them. Germline lookup yields CDR1 DFQATT and CDR2 SNEGSKA (reference sequence). This CDR3 contains 14 residues. A 3' RACE protocol on RNA, with unique molecular identifiers, produced the TCR library. TCRdb itself ran the 3' RACE reads through MiXCR, one entry per CDR3 protein. The data contain over 15,000 distinct CDR3 sequences, 3% to 3.5% of them seen just once; the ten biggest clones take up roughly 5.1%.

Source: CD45RA+ CD4+ T cells from PBMCs, taken from a donor given antiretroviral therapy, either interrupted or continuous. This sample's subset: naive CD4+ CD45RA+ CD45RO- T cells. The receptor was derived from a child aged 2-17 years with HIV. This chain uses TRBV20-1 with TRBJ2-3; D may be TRBD2 (7 bases). The CDR3 is CSASEGGPRDTQYF. CDR3 nucleotide sequence: TGCAGTGCTAGTGAGGGGGGGCCTAGGGATACGCAGTATTTT.